This T cell receptor beta chain was identified during a study of molecular identifiers for immune sequencing clone quantification (dated by TCRdb to the late 2010s). In terms of the full investigation: For a replicate experiment, RNA from around 20,000 or 99,000 naive CD8 T cells was divided into five aliquots, of which four were sequenced. CD8 T cells were used in a methods study to benchmark molecular-identifier clustering-based TCR repertoire sequencing (MIDCIRS) and TCR RNA copy counting. Paper-wide results and their limitations: When barcode sub-clustering was omitted, TCR diversity was inflated by chimeric consensus sequences, with chimeras reaching as high as 47%. Spiked-in Jurkat TCR RNA (approximately 10 copies' worth), which is not part of the donor repertoire, was contained in the naive libraries. Highly expanded clone sizes could be underestimated because identical TCR molecules may share a barcode. Modeling gave approximately 3 recovered TCR RNA copies per cell versus 9.5 to 10 by digital PCR, implying about 30% capture efficiency. Clones above 20 RNA copies held over 99% of molecules in CMV-specific effector cells but under 1% in naive cells. Even against a background of around 950,000 naive CD8 T cells, spiked-in Jurkat TCR RNA amounting to a single cell's worth was reported to be detectable.

Compared with germline, V lacks 2 bases and J lacks 5 bases; bases without a gene match: 7. The CDR3, cysteine through phenylalanine, is 15 amino acids long. Only CDR3 DNA is held: 45 bases, read in frame from base 1. Taken from the germline V gene, the CDR1 and CDR2 loops are MDHEN and SYDVKM. Libraries of naive CD8 T cells were built from anywhere between roughly 17,000 and 1,100,000 sorted cells, with 10%, 30% or 50% of the purified RNA used. Naive CD8 T cells, defined as CD8+CD4-CCR7+CD45RA+, were FACS-sorted into RLT Plus buffer on a BD FACSAria II. To test detection sensitivity, Jurkat RNA equal to 10 or so TCR copies was added to samples of about 17,000-1,100,000 naive CD8 T cells. Enrichment of CD8 T cells was done with RosetteSep CD8+ T Cell Enrichment Cocktail plus Ficoll-Paque, and ACK red cell lysis came afterward. Worth noting for this clonotype: It has no known antigen specificity. No much larger clone exists at a distance of one base, and base qualities are not known.

Receptors were amplified or captured by PCR. The sequencer listed for this sample is NextSeq 500. Bulk TCR libraries were made following a previously described method, with the TCR primers given in Table S5. The Qiagen AllPrep DNA/RNA kit was used to purify total RNA. Reads from multiple sequencing runs of the same library were pooled before analysis. On the authors' methods: Reads were retained only if the reads had an exact TCR constant sequence, and the retained reads were trimmed to 150 nt and grouped according to their 12-nt molecular barcodes. Reads inside each barcode group were sub-clustered using a 15% Levenshtein threshold, and a quality-weighted consensus sequence was constructed for each RNA molecule. Non-functional sequences were removed, as were lower-count sequences one edit away from another. Based on a fit of two negative binomial distributions, barcode sub-clusters having less than 20% of the maximum read count were discarded. Clones were called with MiXCR by TCRdb after fastp trimmed the public reads at Q25, and only in-frame beta chains were retained. Each entry is one CDR3 protein sequence, shown with its most common DNA and genes. TCRdb assigned the V and J calls; the authors' analysis was not used. This sample comprises approximately 630,000 distinct CDR3 sequences, less than 30% of them detected only once. The leading ten clones occupy 0.78% of the sample.

The V and J genes are TRBV28 and TRBJ2-7; 9 bases in the middle match TRBD1. Sequences were obtained from naive CD8+ T cells from blood, with Jurkat cell RNA spiked in. Taken with the paper, the label for cell subset or site translates to: FACS-sorted CD8+CD4-CCR7+CD45RA+ naive T cells. The sequence was obtained from a human donor in good health. Some libraries in this study had Jurkat cell RNA spiked in. The CDR3 reads CASSLQGQGNNEQYF. The base sequence is TGTGCCAGCAGTTTACAGGGACAGGGTAACAACGAGCAGTACTTC.